The 14 T cell receptor beta chains listed next were all sequenced from one sample in a study of blood T cell repertoires in COVID-19 (TCRdb year 2020). Library prep was done by the immunoSEQ multiplex PCR assay. TCRdb provides this immuneACCESS table in a form limited to in-frame rearrangements. Some clones are lacking; in checked studies, under half of them reflect an unresolved V gene, and why the rest are absent is not known. The sample contains hundreds of thousands of clones, 85% to 90% of them found a single time. The biggest ten clones account for more than 0.25% of the sample. Sequencing was done on a sample of peripheral blood. The receptors stem from a woman between 18 and 30 years old with acute or convalescent COVID-19.

The chain employs TRBV27 and TRBJ2-1; 7 bases are shared with TRBD1. Germline assignment: CDR1 MNHEY and CDR2 SMNVEV (reference sequence). This CDR3 is 16 amino acids long. With V trimmed by 3 bases and J by 4 bases, 9 bases remained unmatched. CDR3 DNA: TGTGCCAGCAGTTTGAGAGGACAGGCGACGTACAATGAGCAGTTCTTC. Protein product: CASSLRGQATYNEQFF.

The chain uses TRBV14 and TRBJ1-1; TRBD1 might be the D (6 bases). Germline loops: CDR1 SGHDN, CDR2 FVKESK. Between the trimmed V and J ends, which lost 1 base and 3 bases, there was a span of 12 bases. The CDR3 spans 15 residues. The CDR3 sequence: CASSQAGVGDTEAFF. The CDR3 DNA reads TGTGCCAGCAGCCAAGCAGGGGTGGGGGACACTGAAGCTTTCTTT.

This chain joins TRBV6-6 and TRBJ2-5, with TRBD1 matching over 9 bases. TRBJ2-7 explains the end of the DNA better; the J call may be wrong. In germline, CDR1 is MNHNY, CDR2 SVGAGI (reference sequence). The CDR3 contains 18 residues. The chain's CDR3 is CASSPLPLPGQGGLEQYF. Written as DNA, the CDR3 is TGTGCCAGCAGTCCCCTCCCCTTACCGGGACAGGGAGGTCTCGAGCAGTACTTC.

CDR3 bases: TGTGCCAGCAGTTCCCCCACTAGCGGGTCATACAATGAGCAGTTCTTC. It is translated as CASSSPTSGSYNEQFF. V and J are TRBV6-2 or TRBV6-3 and TRBJ2-1, with 9 bases matching TRBD2. CDR3 length equals 16 residues. V trimming: 4 bases; J trimming: 4 bases; junction bases outside the gene matches: 8. Germline V CDR1 and CDR2: MNHEY, SVGEGT.

The V gene is TRBV3-1 (or the pseudogene TRBV3-2), the J gene TRBJ2-4, with 8 bases aligning to TRBD1. Germline V gene data show CDR1 as LGHDT and CDR2 as YNNKEL (reference sequence). The CDR3 is 13 residues long. V shed 8 bases and J 5 bases; nucleotides not matched to a gene: 5. The CDR3 loop is CASQQGAENIQYF. DNA for the CDR3: TGTGCCAGCCAGCAGGGGGCCGAAAACATTCAGTACTTC.

The genes are TRBV2 and TRBJ1-5; TRBD1 might be the D (6 bases). This CDR3 is built from 15 residues. Germline V gives CDR1 SNHLY, CDR2 FYNNEI. V was cut by 7 bases and J by 7 bases, with 20 bases left in between. DNA of the CDR3: TGTGCCAGCACCGAAGGTCAGGGGAAAGGGCAGCCCCAGCATTTT. This translates into CASTEGQGKGQPQHF.

This clone was seen only once. This chain joins TRBV19 and TRBJ1-2, with 7 bases identical to TRBD1. Germline V gene lookup returns CDR1 LNHDA and CDR2 SQIVND (reference sequence). V was clipped by 4 bases and J by 7 bases; unmatched bases: 15. This CDR3 is built from 16 residues. The CDR3 DNA reads TGTGCCAGTAGTACCTCCCTTGACAGGGTCTGGAGTGGCTACACCTTC. This gives the protein CASSTSLDRVWSGYTF.

The chain joins TRBV6-5 to TRBJ1-4; weak D call: TRBD1 (5 bases). The CDR3 runs to 15 residues. Trimming cost V 0 bases and J 7 bases, with 12 bases left between them. Germline loops: CDR1 MNHEY, CDR2 SVGAGI. Here the CDR3 DNA reads TGTGCCAGCAGTTACTCGTCAGGGATAGGTGAAAAACTGTTTTTT. It yields the protein CASSYSSGIGEKLFF.

The chain employs TRBV2 and TRBJ1-4; D might be TRBD1 (5 bases). Trimming left V 3 bases short and J 10 bases short, with 15 bases between. CDR1 and CDR2 (germline): SNHLY, FYNNEI. This CDR3 has 14 residues. The CDR3 DNA reads TGTGCCAGCAGTGAGGTCTTAACGGGGGGAAAACTGTTTTTT. It codes for CASSEVLTGGKLFF.

As to this clone: The germline gene is not matched at one end of the junction; a read error may be the cause. The chain has TRBV6-5 and TRBJ1-6; D remains unclear. CDR1 and CDR2 (germline): MNHEY, SVGAGI. The CDR3 has 14 residues. The CDR3 sequence: CASSPAGRNSPLHF. CDR3 sequence (DNA): TGTGCCAGCAGTCCGGCGGGCCGTAATTCGCCCCTCCACTTT.

This clone showed up just a few times. The chain is built from TRBV5-4 and TRBJ1-3; perhaps TRBD1 as D (6 bases). Germline V gene sequence: CDR1 SGHNT, CDR2 YYREEE (reference sequence). The V and J ends lost 4 bases and 2 bases respectively, with 10 bases between them. There are 14 residues in the CDR3. The CDR3 region has the DNA TGTGCCAGCAGCCGTGCAGGGGCTGGAAACACCATATATTTT. As protein: CASSRAGAGNTIYF. Filled out from reference TRBV5-4 and TRBJ1-3, the complete variable domain reads ETGVTQSPTHLIKTRGQQVTLRCSSQSGHNTVSWYQQALGQGPQFIFQYYREEENGRGNFPPRFSGLQFPNYSSELNVNALELDDSALYLCASSRAGAGNTIYFGEGSWLTVV.

V is TRBV7-9 and J is TRBJ2-1, with D perhaps TRBD2 (5 bases). In germline, CDR1 is SEHNR, CDR2 FQNEAQ (reference sequence). This CDR3 has 15 residues. V was pared by 2 bases and J by 10 bases, with 18 bases between. DNA of the CDR3: TGTGCCAGCAGCTTAAGTGGTGAGGGCCCGGGGGAGCAGTTCTTC. It codes for CASSLSGEGPGEQFF. Supplemented by reference TRBV7-9 and TRBJ2-1, the full variable domain reads DTGVSQNPRHKITKRGQNVTFRCDPISEHNRLYWYRQTLGQGPEFLTYFQNEAQLEKSRLLSDRFSAERPKGSFSTLEIQRTEQGDSAMYLCASSLSGEGPGEQFFGPGTRLTVL.

The chain links TRBV9 to TRBJ2-1; 10 bases fit TRBD1. CDR3 size: 15 residues. J lost 9 bases, V lost 4 bases, and 10 bases had no gene match. CDR1 is SGDLS, CDR2 YYNGEE, per germline. The CDR3 is CASSSGTGAQGEQFF. CDR3 in DNA: TGTGCCAGCAGCTCCGGGACAGGGGCCCAGGGTGAGCAGTTCTTC.

The CDR3 DNA sequence: TGTGCCAGCAGCCAACAGGGGAATGAAGCTTTCTTT. This codes for CASSQQGNEAFF. J is TRBJ1-1 and V is TRBV3-1 (or the pseudogene TRBV3-2), with a possible D match to TRBD1 (6 bases). Germline assignment: CDR1 LGHDT and CDR2 YNNKEL (reference sequence). V was cut by 2 bases and J by 7 bases, with 8 bases left in between. The CDR3 contains 12 residues.